The 8 T cell receptor beta chains listed next were all sequenced from one sample in a study of T cell responses to AZD1222 COVID-19 vaccine. Repertoires were generated with immunoSEQ multiplex PCR, while TCRdb's copy carries only in-frame clones and drops some. The sample comprises some 150,000 clones, 90% to 95% of which are singletons, and roughly 1.6% rests with the top ten. The starting material was peripheral blood, obtained 28 days after the second AZD1222 dose. The receptors were sampled from an adult who received the AZD1222 COVID-19 vaccine.

This chain links TRBV6-5 with TRBJ2-1; D is undetermined. The CDR3 length is 13 residues. Trimming cost V 6 bases and J 4 bases, with 10 bases left between them. CDR1 and CDR2 from the germline V gene are MNHEY and SVGAGI. CDR3 loop: CASRPSPYNEQFF. CDR3 nucleotides: TGTGCCAGCAGACCTAGTCCATACAATGAGCAGTTCTTC.

The V and J genes are TRBV18 and TRBJ1-2; D not resolved. Germline V gene data show CDR1 as KGHSH and CDR2 as LQKENI. Deletions cut 3 bases from V and 6 bases from J, with 14 bases between. The CDR3 runs 14 residues. Here the CDR3 reads CASSPLEGFHGYTF. The CDR3 nucleotides are TGTGCCAGCTCACCCCTTGAAGGATTTCATGGCTACACCTTC.

The rearrangement uses TRBV9 and TRBJ1-1; tentatively, D is TRBD1 (6 bases). Germline CDR1 and CDR2: SGDLS and YYNGEE. The V gene lost 0 bases and the J gene lost 1 base, with 10 bases spanning the gap. There are 15 residues in the CDR3. CDR3 in amino acids: CASSVGGGQNTEAFF. CDR3 nucleotide sequence: TGTGCCAGCAGCGTAGGTGGGGGGCAGAACACTGAAGCTTTCTTT.

The J gene is TRBJ2-1, the V gene TRBV9; D unclear. V was shortened by 0 bases and J by 0 bases, with 13 bases between the two germline ends. This CDR3 region has 17 residues. Germline values: CDR1 SGDLS, CDR2 YYNGEE. The CDR3 sequence is CASSVDISLSSYNEQFF. The CDR3 nucleotides read TGTGCCAGCAGCGTAGATATTTCACTTAGCTCCTACAATGAGCAGTTCTTC.

The CDR3 loop is CASSLVVGSPLHF. In DNA form, the CDR3 reads TGTGCCAGCAGCTTAGTGGTAGGTTCACCCCTCCACTTT. The rearrangement uses TRBV7-9 and TRBJ1-6; unclear D gene. V gave up 1 base and J gave up 9 bases, with 7 bases separating them. CDR1 is SEHNR, CDR2 FQNEAQ, per germline (reference sequence). The CDR3 length is 13 residues.

Written as DNA, the CDR3 is TGCGCCAGCAGCGTTACAGGGAGGGACACCGGGGAGCTGTTTTTT. This gives the protein CASSVTGRDTGELFF. The rearrangement links TRBV5-1 to TRBJ2-2; perhaps TRBD2 as D (7 bases). Germline V gene lookup returns CDR1 SGHRS and CDR2 YFSETQ. The CDR3 has 15 amino acids. Trimming stripped 4 bases from V and 3 bases from J, with 13 bases between.

The chain has TRBV4-1 and TRBJ2-1; D uncertain. Trimming stripped 11 bases from V and 7 bases from J, with 18 bases between. The CDR3 is 13 residues long. Per germline, CDR1 MGHRA and CDR2 YSYEKL. The CDR3 nucleotides are TGCGCCGCCTCCGGCCTTGACCGGAATGAGCAGTTCTTC. As protein: CAASGLDRNEQFF.

The chain recombines TRBV4-1 with TRBJ2-2, with 7 positions matching TRBD1. The junction had 3 bases not matched to a gene; V was cut back by 0 bases and J by 2 bases. Germline assignment: CDR1 MGHRA and CDR2 YSYEKL. The CDR3 is 16 residues long. CDR3 nucleotide sequence: TGCGCCAGCAGCCAAGAAGGGGGCACAAACACCGGGGAGCTGTTTTTT. This gives the protein CASSQEGGTNTGELFF.